This TCR beta chain emerged from a study of shared clonotypes between healthy human individuals. Sequencing used immunoSEQ multiplex PCR; TCRdb keeps in-frame clones, though not all of them. The data contain a few million clones, around 90% of them singletons. Whole-study results and caveats: A reduction in generation probabilities was seen for non-shared clonotypes relative to those shared by all four donors. Enrolling few donors narrowed the genetic and exposure-history diversity that was represented.

CDR3 size: 15 residues. The germline V gene encodes CDR1 LNHNV and CDR2 YYDKDF (reference sequence). V was trimmed by 1 base and J by 2 bases, leaving 12 bases between them. Comments on this clone: Its antigen is as yet unknown.

Those who donated were healthy HIV-negative adults, with no recent acute infections or vaccinations reported. CD45RA+ naive and CD45RA-negative memory subsets were separated from CD4+ cells. The sample taken for sequencing was naive CD4+ T cells from PBMCs. The subset is: CD45RA+ positively selected. The rearrangement links TRBV15 to TRBJ2-7; D might be TRBD2 (5 bases). The sequence was collected from a man aged 18 to 30 in good health. Some clones in this sample may be carry-over from other donors' samples. CDR3 amino acids: CATSRGRHGAYEQYF. The CDR3 nucleotides are TGTGCCACCAGCAGAGGCAGGCACGGGGCCTACGAGCAGTACTTC.